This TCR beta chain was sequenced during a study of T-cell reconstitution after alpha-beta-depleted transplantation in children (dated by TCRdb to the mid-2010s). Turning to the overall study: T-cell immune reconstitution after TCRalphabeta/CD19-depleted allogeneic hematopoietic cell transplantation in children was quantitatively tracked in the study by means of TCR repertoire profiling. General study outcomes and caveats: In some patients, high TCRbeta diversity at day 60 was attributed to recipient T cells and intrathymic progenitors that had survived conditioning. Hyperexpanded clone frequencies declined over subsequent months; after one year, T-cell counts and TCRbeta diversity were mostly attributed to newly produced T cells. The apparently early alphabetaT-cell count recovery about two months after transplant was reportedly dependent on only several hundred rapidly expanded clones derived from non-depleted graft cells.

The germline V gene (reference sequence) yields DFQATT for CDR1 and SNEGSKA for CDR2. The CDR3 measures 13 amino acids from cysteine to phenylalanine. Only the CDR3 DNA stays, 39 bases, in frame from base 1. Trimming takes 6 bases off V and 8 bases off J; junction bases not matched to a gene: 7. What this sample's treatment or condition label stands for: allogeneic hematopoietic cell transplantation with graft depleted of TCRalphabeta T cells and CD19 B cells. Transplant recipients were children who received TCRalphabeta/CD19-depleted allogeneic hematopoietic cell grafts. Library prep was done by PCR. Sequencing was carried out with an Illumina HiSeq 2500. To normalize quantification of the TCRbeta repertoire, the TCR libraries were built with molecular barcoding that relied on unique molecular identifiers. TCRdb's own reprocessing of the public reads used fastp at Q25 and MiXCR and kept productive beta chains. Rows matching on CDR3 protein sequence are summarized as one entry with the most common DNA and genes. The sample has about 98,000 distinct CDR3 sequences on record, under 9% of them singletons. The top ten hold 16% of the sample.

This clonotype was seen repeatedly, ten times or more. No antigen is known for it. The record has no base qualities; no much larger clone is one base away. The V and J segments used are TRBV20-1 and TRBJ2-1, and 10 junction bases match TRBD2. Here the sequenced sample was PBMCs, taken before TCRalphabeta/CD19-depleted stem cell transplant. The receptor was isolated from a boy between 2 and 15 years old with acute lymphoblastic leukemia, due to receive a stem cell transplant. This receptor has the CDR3 CSARAGGWDEQFF. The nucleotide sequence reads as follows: TGCAGTGCCCGAGCGGGGGGGTGGGATGAGCAGTTCTTC.